The 32 T cell receptor beta chains given below trace back to one sample, sequenced in a study of cytomegalovirus exposure and HLA in healthy donors. The PCR made use of 60 Vbeta and 13 Jbeta primers. Clones were sequenced by immunoSEQ multiplex PCR, and TCRdb holds only the in-frame ones, with some missing. Here the sample spans approximately 150,000 clones, 70% being singletons. The sequenced material came from PBMCs. Source of these receptors: a man aged 18 to 30 in good health and CMV-seropositive.

The genes are TRBV5-6 and TRBJ1-6, with 9 positions matching TRBD1. The CDR3 consists of 14 residues. The germline CDR1 and CDR2 sequences are SGHDT and YYEEEE. V was pared by 3 bases and J by 7 bases, with 2 bases of the junction left unmatched. The CDR3 DNA sequence: TGTGCCAGCAGCTACGGGACAGGGAATTCACCCCTCCACTTT. Its translation: CASSYGTGNSPLHF.

This chain connects TRBV19 to TRBJ1-5; 7 nucleotides agree with TRBD1. The CDR3 spans 13 residues. The germline gives CDR1 LNHDA, CDR2 SQIVND (reference sequence). V was pared by 7 bases and J by 6 bases, with 6 bases of the junction left unmatched. In DNA, the CDR3 is TGTGCCAGTACTACAGGGGTAAGTCAGCCCCAGCATTTT. Protein: CASTTGVSQPQHF. Full variable domain (missing parts from reference TRBV19 and TRBJ1-5): DGGITQSPKYLFRKEGQNVTLSCEQNLNHDAMYWYRQDPGQGLRLIYYSQIVNDFQKGDIAEGYSVSREKKESFPLTVTSAQKNPTAFYLCASTTGVSQPQHFGDGTRLSIL.

The rearrangement joins TRBV12-5 to TRBJ2-2; D is possibly TRBD2 (7 bases). Germline V gives CDR1 LGHNT, CDR2 FRNRAP. The CDR3 extends over 15 amino acids. The V end was cut by 7 bases, the J end by 8 bases, with 20 bases between. The CDR3 loop reads CASVGGGGESGELFF. CDR3 coding DNA: TGTGCTAGTGTGGGGGGAGGGGGTGAGAGTGGGGAGCTGTTTTTT.

This chain uses TRBV30 with TRBJ1-1; TRBD1 matches at 7 bases. This CDR3 spans 13 amino acids. Germline V lookup: CDR1 GTSNPN, CDR2 SVGIG (reference sequence). With 4 bases clipped from V and 1 base from J, the junction kept 3 bases outside the gene matches. The CDR3, as DNA: TGTGCCTGGACGACAGGGTGGAACACTGAAGCTTTCTTT. Its protein product is CAWTTGWNTEAFF. The variable domain in full, with the rest retrieved from reference TRBV30 and TRBJ1-1, is SQTIHQWPATLVQPVGSPLSLECTVEGTSNPNLYWYRQAAGRGLQLLFYSVGIGQISSEVPQNLSASRPQDRQFILSSKKLLLSDSGFYLCAWTTGWNTEAFFGQGTRLTVV.

The V and J genes are TRBV11-3 and TRBJ2-5; D call uncertain. Germline lookup yields CDR1 SGHNT and CDR2 YENEEA. V was shortened by 5 bases and J by 5 bases, with 12 bases between the two germline ends. The CDR3 consists of 13 residues. The CDR3 loop is CASSPLGAETQYF. The CDR3 nucleotides are TGTGCCAGCAGCCCCCTCGGTGCCGAGACCCAGTACTTC.

This clone has only one observation. This chain uses TRBV9 with TRBJ2-6; D is perhaps TRBD2 (6 bases). Trimming took 7 bases from V and 0 from J, leaving 14 bases between them. The germline gives CDR1 SGDLS, CDR2 YYNGEE. The CDR3 loop spans 16 amino acids. As DNA, the CDR3 is TGTGCCAGCGGGGGGACGGCAAGCTCTGGGGCCAACGTCCTGACTTTC. Its translation is CASGGTASSGANVLTF.

This clone was counted only a few times. The CDR3 spells CASSSRGDNEKLFF. The CDR3 DNA reads TGTGCCAGCAGCTCACGAGGAGATAATGAAAAACTGTTTTTT. This sequence joins TRBV5-5 and TRBJ1-4, with no clear D. Trimming removed 3 bases from V and 4 bases from J, with 10 bases in between. The CDR3 loop spans 14 amino acids. Germline-derived CDR1 and CDR2 are SGHKS and YYEKEE (reference sequence).

This chain links TRBV18 with TRBJ2-7; D is possibly TRBD2 (6 bases). CDR1 is KGHSH and CDR2 is LQKENI in the germline V gene. V was clipped by 3 bases and J by 6 bases, with 18 bases between them. This CDR3 region has 15 residues. As DNA, the CDR3 is TGTGCCAGCTCACCCTCAGGTGCGGGACCCCCCGAGCAGTACGTC. Residues: CASSPSGAGPPEQYV.

This clone was detected only once. V usage is TRBV30 and J usage is TRBJ2-5; D gene unclear. Germline V gives CDR1 GTSNPN, CDR2 SVGIG (reference sequence). CDR3 length: 11 amino acids. The germline V and J ends were trimmed by 4 bases and 2 bases, with 5 bases remaining between them. The CDR3 protein is CAWNTQETQYF. Written as DNA, the CDR3 is TGTGCCTGGAACACACAAGAGACCCAGTACTTC.

The chain uses TRBV21-1 and TRBJ2-7; the table's D call, TRBD1, has no DNA check behind it. TRBV21-1 represents a pseudogene. The CDR3 loop spans 15 amino acids. The CDR3 loop is CASSIATGGFYEQYV. CDR3 DNA sequence: TGTGCCAGCAGCATAGCCACAGGGGGTTTTTACGAGCAGTACGTC.

V usage is TRBV27 and J usage is TRBJ2-1; TRBD2 aligns across 16 bases. Germline trimming cut 6 bases from V and 10 bases from J; bases unmatched to any gene: 15. This CDR3 is 18 amino acids long. Germline CDR1 reads MNHEY; CDR2 reads SMNVEV (reference sequence). CDR3 in amino acids: CASSRGTSGGAYNVEQFF. The CDR3 coding sequence is TGTGCCAGCAGCCGTGGGACTAGCGGGGGGGCTTACAATGTGGAGCAGTTCTTC.

This clone was found once. V and J are TRBV5-1 and TRBJ2-1; D ambiguous. The germline CDR1 and CDR2 sequences are SGHRS and YFSETQ. Trimming pared 0 bases from V and 2 bases from J, leaving 9 bases between. CDR3 size: 15 residues. CDR3 region: CASSLAATAYNEQFF. CDR3 nucleotides: TGCGCCAGCAGCTTGGCGGCGACTGCCTACAATGAGCAGTTCTTC. The variable domain in full, with the rest retrieved from reference TRBV5-1 and TRBJ2-1, is KAGVTQTPRYLIKTRGQQVTLSCSPISGHRSVSWYQQTPGQGLQFLFEYFSETQRNKGNFPGRFSGRQFSNSRSEMNVSTLELGDSALYLCASSLAATAYNEQFFGPGTRLTVL.

The V call is TRBV6-6, the J call TRBJ1-2, with D perhaps TRBD1 (5 bases). The V gene lost 10 bases and the J gene lost 7 bases, with 19 bases spanning the gap. Germline CDR1 is MNHNY and CDR2 is SVGAGI (reference sequence). The CDR3 contains 13 residues. This chain's CDR3 is CAILGAGGGGYTF. Here the CDR3 DNA reads TGTGCCATACTCGGCGCGGGGGGTGGTGGCTACACCTTC.

This clone was seen only once. The chain couples TRBV23-1 to TRBJ2-5; a weak D match, TRBD2 (5 bases). TRBV23-1 qualifies as an ORF whose function is uncertain. Trimming took off 0 bases at V and 5 bases at J, with 19 bases between the two ends. The CDR3 runs to 17 residues. The CDR3 sequence: CASSQSWAAGVRETQYF. DNA of the CDR3: TGCGCCAGCAGTCAATCGTGGGCAGCCGGGGTCCGGGAGACCCAGTACTTC.

The V and J genes are TRBV6-6 and TRBJ2-1; 8 bases line up with TRBD2. V lost 11 bases to trimming and J lost 9 bases; unmatched junction nucleotides: 12. This CDR3 comprises 13 residues. Germline loops: CDR1 MNHNY, CDR2 SVGAGI (reference sequence). CDR3 sequence reads: CAAAGLGSGEQFF. DNA of the CDR3: TGTGCCGCCGCGGGACTAGGCTCCGGTGAGCAGTTCTTC.

Comments on this clone: Compared with germline, one end of the junction differs, possibly owing to a read error. The chain is built from TRBV7-7 and TRBJ2-1; D possibly corresponds to TRBD2 (6 bases). Germline CDR1 reads SSHAT; CDR2 reads FNYEAQ (reference sequence). The CDR3 has 14 residues. The CDR3, as DNA: TGTGCTAGCAGCCCCCAAACTAGCAATCATGAGCAGTTCTTC. Its protein product is CASSPQTSNHEQFF. Using reference TRBV7-7 and TRBJ2-1 for the parts outside the CDR3, the full variable domain is GAGVSQSPRYKVTKRGQDVTLRCDPISSHATLYWYQQALGQGPEFLTYFNYEAQPDKSGLPSDRFSAERPEGSISTLTIQRTEQRDSAMYRCASSPQTSNHEQFFGPGTRLTVL.

This clone was observed a single time. DNA of the CDR3: TGTGCCAGCAGTTTAGGGCTACCGAGCTCCTACAATGAGCAGTTCTTC. This translates into CASSLGLPSSYNEQFF. The chain combines TRBV27 with TRBJ2-1; no clear D gene. Per germline, CDR1 MNHEY and CDR2 SMNVEV (reference sequence). This CDR3 has 16 residues. V was cut by 2 bases and J by 0 bases, with 11 bases left in between.

The chain is built from TRBV11-2 and TRBJ2-2; a weak D match, TRBD1 (6 bases). There are 14 residues in the CDR3. Per the germline V gene, CDR1 is SGHAT and CDR2 is FQNNGV. The V end was cut by 5 bases, the J end by 4 bases, with 11 bases between. As DNA, the CDR3 is TGTGCCAGCAGCGCCAACAGGGCCACCGGGGAGCTGTTTTTT. This translates into CASSANRATGELFF.

V usage is TRBV27 and J usage is TRBJ2-1; D perhaps matches TRBD1 (6 bases). The CDR3 totals 16 residues. Trimming took off 3 bases at V and 3 bases at J, with 15 bases between the two ends. CDR1 is MNHEY and CDR2 is SMNVEV in the germline V gene (reference sequence). CDR3 loop: CASSFGVPGDYNEQFF. DNA of the CDR3: TGTGCCAGCAGTTTTGGTGTGCCAGGGGACTACAATGAGCAGTTCTTC.

This sequence joins TRBV2 and TRBJ2-2; 9 nucleotides line up with TRBD1. The trim removed 8 bases at V and 6 bases at J, leaving 7 bases unmatched. CDR1 is SNHLY and CDR2 is FYNNEI in the germline V gene. This CDR3 is 14 amino acids long. CDR3 coding DNA: TGTGCCAGCTCCGAGGACAGGGGTTCCGGGGAGCTGTTTTTT. This codes for CASSEDRGSGELFF.

The chain joins TRBV5-5 to TRBJ1-2; 9 bases agree with TRBD1. Unmatched junction bases numbered 0, after V lost 0 bases and J lost 0 bases. CDR3 length equals 15 residues. In germline, CDR1 is SGHKS, CDR2 YYEKEE (reference sequence). CDR3 sequence reads: CASSLGQGANYGYTF. CDR3 nucleotides: TGTGCCAGCAGCTTGGGACAGGGGGCTAACTATGGCTACACCTTC.

Written as DNA, the CDR3 is TGTGCCAGCCATCGGGACACTGAAGCTTTCTTT. Translating gives CASHRDTEAFF. The chain carries TRBV6-5 and TRBJ1-1, with D unresolved. Germline V gene lookup returns CDR1 MNHEY and CDR2 SVGAGI. There are 11 residues in the CDR3. Trimming removed 8 bases from V and 3 bases from J, with 7 bases in between.

The rearrangement uses TRBV28 and TRBJ1-1, with unresolved D. The CDR3 spans 11 residues. Germline CDR1 is MDHEN and CDR2 is SYDVKM. V was cut by 5 bases and J by 3 bases, with 4 bases left in between. CDR3 DNA sequence: TGTGCCAGCAGTCGGGACACTGAAGCTTTCTTT. Translating gives CASSRDTEAFF.

V is TRBV2 and J is TRBJ1-1; D is ambiguous. Per germline, CDR1 SNHLY and CDR2 FYNNEI. This CDR3 is 15 amino acids long. The V and J ends lost 9 bases and 1 base respectively, with 18 bases between them. In nucleotides, the CDR3 is TGTGCCAGTTTCCTTTTCGCCCAGGAGAACACTGAAGCTTTCTTT. It codes for CASFLFAQENTEAFF.

This clone was detected once. V is TRBV12-5 and J is TRBJ1-1; TRBD1 might be the D (5 bases). Per the germline V gene, CDR1 is LGHNT and CDR2 is FRNRAP. The CDR3 contains 13 residues. The ends were cut back, 9 bases at V and 4 bases at J, with 15 bases in the middle. CDR3 bases: TGTGCTAGCTCAGTAAGCGGGGGCACTGAAGCTTTCTTT. It encodes CASSVSGGTEAFF.

The V and J genes are TRBV7-9 and TRBJ2-3; TRBD1 matches 11 bases. Unmatched junction bases numbered 7, after V lost 1 base and J lost 4 bases. Germline CDR1 and CDR2: SEHNR and FQNEAQ (reference sequence). CDR3 size: 17 residues. CDR3 residues: CASSLGRTGGASDTQYF. As DNA, the CDR3 is TGTGCCAGCAGCTTAGGGCGGACAGGGGGCGCATCAGATACGCAGTATTTT.

The chain is built from TRBV7-6 and TRBJ1-2; D call uncertain. Trimming shortened V by 1 base and J by 8 bases, and 14 bases separated the two germline ends. CDR1 is SGHVS, CDR2 FNYEAQ, per germline. This CDR3 is 14 amino acids long. The CDR3 spells CASSLVGGSNGYTF. In DNA, the CDR3 is TGTGCCAGCAGCTTAGTTGGAGGGTCGAACGGCTACACCTTC.

V and J are TRBV10-3 and TRBJ1-1; weak D call: TRBD1 (5 bases). Per the germline V gene, CDR1 is ENHRY and CDR2 is SYGVKD. The CDR3 runs to 14 residues. The V and J ends lost 10 bases and 0 bases respectively, with 15 bases between them. The CDR3 DNA reads as TGTGCCAGTCAACGGGGACTCGTGAACACTGAAGCTTTCTTT. Its translation: CASQRGLVNTEAFF.

The genes are TRBV15 and TRBJ1-2; D unresolved. CDR1 is LNHNV, CDR2 YYDKDF, per germline (reference sequence). The CDR3 totals 12 residues. V gave up 0 bases and J gave up 8 bases, with 7 bases separating them. CDR3 sequence: CATSRDWRGYTF. The CDR3 DNA reads as TGTGCCACCAGCAGAGATTGGAGGGGCTACACCTTC.

This clone was observed a few times. The V call is TRBV5-6, the J call TRBJ2-5, with TRBD2 as a possible D gene (5 bases). Trimming shortened V by 4 bases and J by 3 bases, and 10 bases separated the two germline ends. Looked up from germline, CDR1 is SGHDT and CDR2 is YYEEEE. The CDR3 has 13 amino acids. This CDR3 reads CASSPREKETQYF. The CDR3, as DNA: TGTGCCAGCAGCCCACGGGAAAAAGAGACCCAGTACTTC. Combining the CDR3 with reference TRBV5-6 and TRBJ2-5 gives the whole variable domain DAGVTQSPTHLIKTRGQQVTLRCSPKSGHDTVSWYQQALGQGPQFIFQYYEEEERQRGNFPDRFSGHQFPNYSSELNVNALLLGDSALYLCASSPREKETQYFGPGTRLLVL.

The J gene is TRBJ1-3, the V gene TRBV7-6; the D is unclear. CDR1 is SGHVS, CDR2 FNYEAQ, per germline. Between the trimmed V and J ends, which lost 0 bases and 0 bases, there was a span of 12 bases. The CDR3 is 17 residues long. The CDR3 nucleotides read TGTGCCAGCAGCTTAGCGCCTTCTACTACCTCTGGAAACACCATATATTTT. Translating gives CASSLAPSTTSGNTIYF.

The chain uses TRBV7-2 and TRBJ2-7; a weak D match, TRBD2 (6 bases). The CDR3 is 16 amino acids. The germline CDR1 and CDR2 sequences are SGHTA and FQGNSA. V shed 1 base and J shed 5 bases, with 18 bases lying between them. The CDR3 DNA follows: TGTGCCAGCAGCTTAGGGGGGATTTGGGAGGTCAACGAGCAGTACGTC. This sequence encodes CASSLGGIWEVNEQYV.